This entry is about one T cell receptor (beta chain). The sample originates from a study of cytomegalovirus exposure and HLA in healthy donors. For the study at large: Within the Caucasian-associated ancestry cluster were 81% of the approximately 390 genotyped donors.

The CDR3 is 15 amino acids. The junction had 7 bases not matched to a gene; V was cut back by 2 bases and J by 5 bases. Germline V gene sequence: CDR1 SEHNR, CDR2 FQNEAQ (reference sequence). Primers: 60 Vbeta forward and 13 Jbeta reverse. Profiled with immunoSEQ multiplex PCR; TCRdb holds only in-frame clones, not every one. The sample records under 170,000 clones, more than 65% being singletons. This chain connects TRBV7-9 to TRBJ2-3; TRBD1 matches at 7 bases. The sequence was collected from a man aged 50 to 59 in good health and CMV-seropositive. Sequenced sample: PBMCs. The CDR3 reads CASSLRGLAKDTQYF. The CDR3 bases are TGTGCCAGCAGCTTAAGGGGGCTAGCAAAAGATACGCAGTATTTT.